The sequence of this T cell receptor beta chain was determined in a study of T cells after yellow fever vaccination. Overall study: For low cell numbers, libraries were made with SMART-Seq v4 Ultra Low Input. Study-level findings and limits: It was a weaker secondary response, yet one that peaked faster, at day 5 versus 15. Just a small share of clonotypes turned up in the CD4 compartment as well as the CD8 compartment. Post-booster repertoires again held most primary-vaccination clones (around 95% CD4, over 80% CD8).

TCRdb fed the 5' RACE reads into MiXCR, producing one record per CDR3 protein. The repertoire holds hundreds of thousands of distinct CDR3 sequences, with about 12% as singletons. This clonotype has a handful of counts. The antigen is unknown. Sequencing was performed on PBMCs, taken on the day of the yellow fever booster vaccination. The source is a man aged 25-40 years who received the YFV17D yellow fever vaccine.

This chain's CDR3 is CASSLTGTRGETQYF. The CDR3 DNA is TGTGCCAGCAGCCTCACCGGGACTAGGGGGGAGACCCAGTACTTC. The chain carries TRBV9 and TRBJ2-5; the match to TRBD2 covers 8 bases. From germline, CDR1 is SGDLS and CDR2 YYNGEE. The CDR3 spans 15 residues. Losses at the gene ends were 4 bases for V and 5 bases for J; bases not matched to a gene: 10.